This section outlines one T cell receptor (beta chain) sequence together with its context. Its matching antigen is unknown. The CDR3 totals 13 residues. The V gene's germline CDR1 is SEHNR and CDR2 FQNEAQ (reference sequence). Unmatched junction bases numbered 8, after V lost 7 bases and J lost 5 bases. This sample was taken from a study of cytomegalovirus exposure and HLA in healthy donors. Study-level results: Among CMV-associated TCR beta chains, most appeared HLA-restricted in a later analysis.

The PCR contained 60 Vbeta and 13 Jbeta primers. TCRdb keeps only in-frame clones here, not all; method: immunoSEQ multiplex PCR. Of about 190,000 clones in the sample, approximately 90% were seen once. The chain employs TRBV7-9 and TRBJ2-7; 7 nucleotides align to TRBD1. Sequenced input: PBMCs. The clonotype originates from a boy between 2 and 10 years old in good health and CMV-seronegative. CDR3 in DNA: TGTGCCAGCAACCCCCGAACAGGGGACGAGCAGTACTTC. This codes for CASNPRTGDEQYF.